Below, 16 T cell receptor beta chains from the same sample are listed, as sequenced in a study of T-cell memory formation after mild COVID-19 (dated by TCRdb to 2020 to 2023). Preparation of the library involved 5' RACE. Sequencing took place on an Illumina NovaSeq 6000. Through fastp at Q25 and MiXCR, TCRdb rebuilt clones from the public reads, retaining in-frame beta chains. Identical CDR3 protein sequences are pooled into one entry, listed with their most common genes and DNA. This sample lists 400,000 to 500,000 distinct CDR3 sequences; 20% were detected once. Clones ranked in the top ten supply roughly 8.4% of the sample. Material: PBMCs or a T cell subset sorted from them (not recorded which). These receptors all come from an adult woman who had mild COVID-19 (a few samples of this study predate the infection). The sample titles of this study are shuffled in the database, so cell type and time point are left out; the donor was told from shared clones.

The rearrangement uses TRBV15 and TRBJ2-1; D assignment may be TRBD1 or TRBD2 (6 bases each). CDR1 is LNHNV, CDR2 YYDKDF, per germline (reference sequence). This CDR3 spans 17 amino acids. V was cut by 3 bases and J by 0 bases, with 15 bases left in between. The CDR3 nucleotides are TGTGCCACCAGCAGGGGAGGACAGCGGAGCTCCTACAATGAGCAGTTCTTC. Translation gives CATSRGGQRSSYNEQFF.

V usage is TRBV29-1 and J usage is TRBJ2-3; the D is unclear. Between the trimmed V and J ends, which lost 4 bases and 2 bases, there was a span of 16 bases. The germline V gene encodes CDR1 SQVTM and CDR2 ANQGSEA. The CDR3 loop spans 15 amino acids. CDR3 sequence (DNA): TGCAGCGTTGTGTTCGGCCCCCCGTACACAGATACGCAGTATTTT. It yields the protein CSVVFGPPYTDTQYF.

In this sample, this clonotype turned up a few times. The V gene is TRBV7-3, the J gene TRBJ2-3; 9 bases align to TRBD2. The length of the CDR3 is 17 residues. Losses at the gene ends were 2 bases for V and 2 bases for J; bases not matched to a gene: 8. Germline CDR1 and CDR2: SGHTA and FQGTGA. CDR3 sequence: CASSLFASGTTTDTQYF. The CDR3 nucleotides are TGTGCCAGCAGCTTATTTGCTAGCGGGACGACCACAGATACGCAGTATTTT.

In this sample, this clonotype turned up a few times. The rearrangement links TRBV7-6 to TRBJ2-1; TRBD1 matches 10 bases. The CDR3 length is 17 residues. Trimming at V came to 5 bases and at J to 5 bases, leaving 12 bases not matched to a gene. Per the germline V gene, CDR1 is SGHVS and CDR2 is FNYEAQ. The CDR3: CASSVYLGTGADNEQFF. Written as DNA, the CDR3 is TGTGCCAGCAGCGTTTATCTCGGGACAGGGGCGGACAATGAGCAGTTCTTC.

The sample holds many counts of this clonotype. V and J are TRBV5-1 and TRBJ2-5, with D uncertain. The CDR3 runs to 13 residues. The V gene's germline CDR1 is SGHRS and CDR2 YFSETQ. The V gene lost 1 base and the J gene lost 4 bases, with 8 bases spanning the gap. CDR3 sequence (DNA): TGCGCCAGCAGCTTGAAAAGGCGAGAGACCCAGTACTTC. Translating it yields CASSLKRRETQYF.

The rearrangement joins TRBV9 to TRBJ2-3; 10 nucleotides align to TRBD2. Germline CDR1 is SGDLS and CDR2 is YYNGEE. After removal of 2 bases from V and 0 bases from J, the junction contained 12 bases not matched to a gene. The CDR3 runs to 19 residues. The CDR3 sequence is CASSVPGLAAHSSTDTQYF. For the CDR3, the DNA is TGTGCCAGCAGCGTCCCCGGACTAGCGGCGCACTCTAGCACAGATACGCAGTATTTT.

As to this clonotype: The junction departs from the called germline gene at one end, perhaps through a read error. V gene TRBV12-3 or TRBV12-4 combines with J gene TRBJ2-3, with 11 bases fitting TRBD2. The CDR3 loop spans 17 amino acids. Here the CDR3 reads CSSSREGLAGGGDTQYF. The CDR3 nucleotides read TGTTCCAGCAGCCGAGAGGGGCTAGCGGGAGGAGGAGATACGCAGTATTTT.

This rearrangement joins TRBV30 to TRBJ1-2; D is uncertain. Germline CDR1 is GTSNPN and CDR2 is SVGIG (reference sequence). The CDR3 is 13 residues long. V was clipped by 7 bases and J by 2 bases, with 14 bases between them. The CDR3 sequence: CASIISANYGYTF. The CDR3 DNA is TGTGCCTCGATCATATCGGCGAACTATGGCTACACCTTC.

This clonotype was picked up many times. The rearrangement uses TRBV5-1 and TRBJ2-1; maybe TRBD2 (7 bases). V was pared by 0 bases and J by 9 bases, with 16 bases between. From germline, CDR1 is SGHRS and CDR2 YFSETQ. The CDR3 runs 15 residues. The CDR3 coding sequence is TGCGCCAGCAGCTTGGATCTGCGGGGGCCGGGTGAGCAGTTCTTC. As protein: CASSLDLRGPGEQFF. The complete variable domain, with remaining parts taken from reference TRBV5-1 and TRBJ2-1, reads KAGVTQTPRYLIKTRGQQVTLSCSPISGHRSVSWYQQTPGQGLQFLFEYFSETQRNKGNFPGRFSGRQFSNSRSEMNVSTLELGDSALYLCASSLDLRGPGEQFFGPGTRLTVL.

The rearrangement uses TRBV5-1 and TRBJ1-5; the match to TRBD1 covers 10 bases. CDR3 size: 14 residues. CDR1 is SGHRS, CDR2 YFSETQ, per germline. The ends lost 3 bases at V and 7 bases at J; junction bases unmatched: 4. This CDR3 is CASSWGTGDQPQHF. The CDR3 bases are TGCGCCAGCAGCTGGGGGACAGGGGACCAGCCCCAGCATTTT.

This clonotype was seen more than once but under ten times. The V call is TRBV25-1, the J call TRBJ1-4, with a weak D call TRBD1 (5 bases). Germline CDR1 is MGHDK and CDR2 is SYGVNS. The V end lost 7 bases, the J end lost 8 bases, and 17 bases lay between the germline ends. CDR3 size: 14 residues. CDR3 amino acids: CASTPQGEREKLFF. CDR3 sequence (DNA): TGTGCCAGCACCCCCCAAGGGGAACGGGAAAAACTGTTTTTT.

V usage is TRBV20-1 and J usage is TRBJ1-2, with D perhaps matching TRBD1 (5 bases). Germline V lookup: CDR1 DFQATT, CDR2 SNEGSKA (reference sequence). The CDR3 runs to 14 residues. The ends were cut back, 2 bases at V and 5 bases at J, with 15 bases in the middle. CDR3 residues: CSARSQTGDYGYTF. The CDR3 nucleotides read TGCAGTGCTAGATCTCAAACAGGAGATTATGGCTACACCTTC.

For the CDR3, the DNA is TGTGCCAGCAGCTTAGATACCACCGAGCAGTACTTC. It codes for CASSLDTTEQYF. V is TRBV7-8 and J is TRBJ2-7; no definite D call. Germline V gives CDR1 SGHVS, CDR2 FQNEAQ. The CDR3 spans 12 residues. V lost 1 base to trimming and J lost 6 bases, with 7 bases between them.

This clonotype occurred a few times. The rearrangement uses TRBV4-2 and TRBJ2-1; 14 nucleotides agree with TRBD2. The ends lost 4 bases at V and 5 bases at J; junction bases unmatched: 7. The V gene's germline CDR1 is LGHNA and CDR2 YNFKEQ. The CDR3 is 17 residues long. The CDR3, as DNA: TGTGCCAGCAGCCCCGGGACTAGCGGGAGTGCTGACAATGAGCAGTTCTTC. This translates into CASSPGTSGSADNEQFF.

This clonotype turned up a few times. The rearrangement joins TRBV6-2 or TRBV6-3 to TRBJ1-2; D is uncertain. Trimming left V 0 bases short and J 0 bases short, with 8 bases between. CDR1 and CDR2 (germline): MNHEY, SVGEGT. The CDR3 runs to 15 residues. CDR3 nucleotides: TGTGCCAGCAGTTACTCGAAGCCACCTAACTATGGCTACACCTTC. Translated: CASSYSKPPNYGYTF.

The rearrangement uses TRBV11-2 and TRBJ2-3; D is unclear. The germline V and J ends were trimmed by 5 bases and 4 bases, with 13 bases remaining between them. This CDR3 contains 14 residues. Germline values: CDR1 SGHAT, CDR2 FQNNGV. The CDR3 coding sequence is TGTGCCAGCAGCCCCTGGTCGGGTGCAGATACGCAGTATTTT. Amino acids: CASSPWSGADTQYF.